A single sample gave rise to the 16 T cell receptor beta chains below, sequenced in a study of blood T cell repertoires in COVID-19. TCRdb keeps only in-frame clones here, not all; method: immunoSEQ multiplex PCR. The data hold 250,000 to 300,000 clones, with approximately 90% observed a single time. Source material: peripheral blood. The receptors derive from a woman under 40 with COVID-19, enrolled during active disease.

The chain links TRBV27 to TRBJ1-4; D uncertain. CDR1 MNHEY and CDR2 SMNVEV come from the germline V gene (reference sequence). V lost 4 bases, J lost 8 bases, and 5 bases lay in between. The CDR3 has 11 residues. CDR3 DNA sequence: TGTGCCAGCAGTTCCGGGGAAAAACTGTTTTTT. Translating gives CASSSGEKLFF. The variable domain in full, completed from reference TRBV27 and TRBJ1-4, reads EAQVTQNPRYLITVTGKKLTVTCSQNMNHEYMSWYRQDPGLGLRQIYYSMNVEVTDKGDVPEGYKVSRKEKRNFPLILESPSPNQTSLYFCASSSGEKLFFGSGTQLSVL.

V is TRBV21-1 and J is TRBJ2-7; the D call in the table, TRBD2, was not verified against the DNA. TRBV21-1 represents a pseudogene. The CDR3 has 16 residues. The CDR3 DNA is TGTGCCAGCAGCAATTCTGCGGGGGGTAGGAGCTACGAGCAGTACTTC. Residues: CASSNSAGGRSYEQYF.

The V call is TRBV29-1, the J call TRBJ2-7; TRBD1 is a possible D gene (6 bases). Looked up from germline, CDR1 is SQVTM and CDR2 is ANQGSEA. Trimming stripped 1 base from V and 3 bases from J, with 13 bases between. The CDR3 contains 14 residues. The CDR3 spells CSVEVGAGLYEQYF. The CDR3, as DNA: TGCAGCGTTGAAGTGGGGGCGGGTCTCTACGAGCAGTACTTC.

The chain uses TRBV3-1 (or the pseudogene TRBV3-2) and TRBJ1-4; TRBD1 matches at 7 bases. CDR3 length: 14 residues. With V trimmed by 3 bases and J by 6 bases, 4 bases remained unmatched. From germline, CDR1 is LGHDT and CDR2 YNNKEL (reference sequence). CDR3 protein: CASSQGQGDEKLFF. The CDR3 nucleotides read TGTGCCAGCAGCCAGGGCCAGGGGGATGAAAAACTGTTTTTT.

The rearrangement uses TRBV4-1 and TRBJ1-1, with D possibly matching TRBD1 (5 bases). Germline CDR1 reads MGHRA; CDR2 reads YSYEKL. V lost 0 bases and J lost 7, with 12 bases in between. This CDR3 region has 14 residues. The CDR3 loop reads CASSQEEGADEAFF. As DNA, the CDR3 is TGCGCCAGCAGCCAAGAGGAAGGGGCTGATGAAGCTTTCTTT.

The chain has TRBV19 and TRBJ1-1; D remains ambiguous. Between the trimmed V and J ends, which lost 0 bases and 6 bases, there was a span of 8 bases. Germline CDR1 LNHDA, CDR2 SQIVND (reference sequence). CDR3 length equals 13 residues. CDR3 DNA: TGTGCCAGTAGTATAGATAGTTACGCTGAAGCTTTCTTT. As protein: CASSIDSYAEAFF.

The V call is TRBV27, the J call TRBJ2-5; D might be TRBD1 (6 bases). The V end was cut by 5 bases, the J end by 2 bases, with 18 bases between. Germline CDR1 and CDR2: MNHEY and SMNVEV (reference sequence). This CDR3 contains 16 residues. CDR3 sequence: CASSRRLGHIQETQYF. In DNA form, the CDR3 reads TGTGCCAGCAGTCGGAGACTGGGACATATACAAGAGACCCAGTACTTC.

The chain employs TRBV6-5 and TRBJ2-7, with a tentative D call TRBD1 (5 bases). The germline gives CDR1 MNHEY, CDR2 SVGAGI. CDR3 size: 13 residues. The V end lost 7 bases, the J end lost 3 bases, and 13 bases lay between the germline ends. CDR3 DNA sequence: TGTGCCAGCACAGAGACAGACGACTACGAGCAGTACTTC. Translating it yields CASTETDDYEQYF.

The V and J genes are TRBV5-6 and TRBJ2-1; 9 bases are shared with TRBD2. The trim removed 4 bases at V and 4 bases at J, leaving 9 bases unmatched. The CDR3 spans 16 residues. CDR1 and CDR2 from the germline V gene are SGHDT and YYEEEE. The CDR3 DNA is TGTGCCAGCAGCCGCCGATCGACTAGCGGATACAATGAGCAGTTCTTC. It specifies CASSRRSTSGYNEQFF. The complete variable domain, with remaining parts taken from reference TRBV5-6 and TRBJ2-1, reads DAGVTQSPTHLIKTRGQQVTLRCSPKSGHDTVSWYQQALGQGPQFIFQYYEEEERQRGNFPDRFSGHQFPNYSSELNVNALLLGDSALYLCASSRRSTSGYNEQFFGPGTRLTVL.

This clone is a singleton in its sample. This rearrangement joins TRBV19 to TRBJ2-5; D perhaps matches TRBD1 (6 bases). The CDR3 spans 13 residues. Germline-derived CDR1 and CDR2 are LNHDA and SQIVND (reference sequence). V dropped 5 bases and J dropped 2 bases, with 9 bases sitting between them. The CDR3 nucleotides are TGTGCCAGTAGTGAGACAGGACAAGAGACCCAGTACTTC. It is translated as CASSETGQETQYF.

This clone has a single count. The chain has TRBV12-5 and TRBJ1-1, with TRBD1 matching 7 bases. Germline CDR1 reads LGHNT; CDR2 reads FRNRAP. The CDR3 has 15 amino acids. Germline trimming cut 7 bases from V and 1 base from J; bases unmatched to any gene: 9. The CDR3 spells CASALGQRGNTEAFF. The CDR3 DNA sequence: TGTGCTAGTGCCCTGGGACAGCGCGGGAACACTGAAGCTTTCTTT.

This chain uses TRBV7-9 with TRBJ1-2, with 7 nucleotides matching TRBD1. The trim removed 5 bases at V and 3 bases at J, leaving 9 bases unmatched. Germline V lookup: CDR1 SEHNR, CDR2 FQNEAQ (reference sequence). The CDR3 length is 15 residues. Here the CDR3 reads CASSPPGQSHYGYTF. The DNA of the CDR3 is TGTGCCAGCAGCCCCCCGGGACAGAGTCACTATGGCTACACCTTC.

This clone was recorded only once. The genes are TRBV9 and TRBJ2-5, with 7 bases fitting TRBD2. J gave up 5 bases and V 3 bases, and 7 bases lay outside the gene matches. CDR3 size: 14 residues. Germline V gene lookup returns CDR1 SGDLS and CDR2 YYNGEE. The CDR3 DNA follows: TGTGCCAGCAGCGCACCCTCCGGGGGGGAGACCCAGTACTTC. Translation gives CASSAPSGGETQYF.

The chain combines TRBV28 with TRBJ1-3, with D uncertain. The CDR3 is 14 amino acids. Germline assignment: CDR1 MDHEN and CDR2 SYDVKM. Trimming removed 7 bases at V and 0 bases at J, with 10 bases between. The CDR3 region is CASTTGHSGNTIYF. CDR3 DNA: TGTGCCAGCACCACTGGGCACTCTGGAAACACCATATATTTT.

The sample holds one count of this clone. CDR3 coding DNA: TGTGCCAGCAGGGCCGGGACAGGGAACTATGGCTACACCTTC. This encodes CASRAGTGNYGYTF. This chain connects TRBV6-4 to TRBJ1-2, with TRBD1 matching 9 bases. CDR3 length: 14 amino acids. V shed 6 bases and J 2 bases; nucleotides not matched to a gene: 4. The germline CDR1 and CDR2 sequences are MRHNA and SNTAGT.

This chain joins TRBV7-2 and TRBJ1-6; the D is unclear. The V end lost 5 bases, the J end lost 5 bases, and 10 bases lay between the germline ends. This CDR3 spans 14 amino acids. CDR1 is SGHTA and CDR2 is FQGNSA in the germline V gene. The CDR3 spells CASSQARNNSPLHF. The CDR3 DNA reads TGTGCCAGCAGCCAGGCGAGAAATAATTCACCCCTCCACTTT.